This passage covers 31 T cell receptor beta chains from one sample sequenced in a study of blood T cell repertoires in COVID-19. Some clones are missing from TCRdb's copy, which holds only in-frame ones; the method was immunoSEQ multiplex PCR. The sample shows approximately 310,000 clones, around 90% of them seen only once. Sequenced sample: PBMCs or T cells enriched from blood (not recorded which). These receptor sequences come from a man aged 55 to 70 who had recovered from COVID-19.

This clone was seen just once. The chain employs TRBV9 and TRBJ1-1; 8 nucleotides align to TRBD1. Germline V lookup: CDR1 SGDLS, CDR2 YYNGEE. The CDR3 spans 13 residues. The V segment lost 3 bases and the J segment 11 bases; nucleotides outside the gene matches: 9. CDR3 residues: CASSATTGVRAFF. The CDR3 DNA is TGTGCCAGCAGCGCGACGACAGGGGTAAGGGCTTTCTTT.

J is TRBJ2-3 and V is TRBV7-2; D is unresolved. CDR3 size: 15 residues. Germline V gene sequence: CDR1 SGHTA, CDR2 FQGNSA. V lost 0 bases and J lost 3, with 10 bases in between. CDR3 in DNA: TGTGCCAGCAGCTTAGCCCCCCAGCGTACAGATACGCAGTATTTT. Translating gives CASSLAPQRTDTQYF.

The CDR3 here is CSVSPLNEQFF. CDR3 nucleotides: TGCAGCGTTTCCCCACTCAATGAGCAGTTCTTC. This chain uses TRBV29-1 with TRBJ2-1; D unclear. In germline, CDR1 is SQVTM, CDR2 ANQGSEA. The CDR3 totals 11 residues. Deletions cut 5 bases from V and 6 bases from J, with 8 bases between.

The genes are TRBV5-6 and TRBJ2-7; D not resolved. Trimming shortened V by 0 bases and J by 2 bases, and 6 bases separated the two germline ends. The germline CDR1 and CDR2 sequences are SGHDT and YYEEEE. The CDR3 length is 13 residues. CDR3 sequence reads: CASSLGRTYEQYF. As DNA, the CDR3 is TGTGCCAGCAGCTTGGGCAGGACCTACGAGCAGTACTTC.

This chain joins TRBV9 and TRBJ2-7; no clear D. V lost 0 bases and J lost 2, with 15 bases in between. This CDR3 is 16 amino acids long. The germline gives CDR1 SGDLS, CDR2 YYNGEE. Here the CDR3 reads CASSVDGGQIPYEQYF. In DNA form, the CDR3 reads TGTGCCAGCAGCGTAGACGGCGGTCAAATCCCCTACGAGCAGTACTTC. The full variable domain, in which reference TRBV9 and TRBJ2-7 provide the parts outside the CDR3, is DSGVTQTPKHLITATGQRVTLRCSPRSGDLSVYWYQQSLDQGLQFLIQYYNGEERAKGNILERFSAQQFPDLHSELNLSSLELGDSALYFCASSVDGGQIPYEQYFGPGTRLTVT.

The genes are TRBV11-2 and TRBJ2-1; D might be TRBD2 (6 bases). Germline V lookup: CDR1 SGHAT, CDR2 FQNNGV. The V end was cut by 4 bases, the J end by 6 bases, with 13 bases between. This CDR3 region has 14 residues. As DNA, the CDR3 is TGTGCCAGCAGCTCAACCGGGACTCCCAATGAGCAGTTCTTC. Protein product: CASSSTGTPNEQFF. Supplemented by reference TRBV11-2 and TRBJ2-1, the full variable domain reads EAGVAQSPRYKIIEKRQSVAFWCNPISGHATLYWYQQILGQGPKLLIQFQNNGVVDDSQLPKDRFSAERLKGVDSTLKIQPAKLEDSAVYLCASSSTGTPNEQFFGPGTRLTVL.

The gene calls are TRBV7-2 and TRBJ2-7; the D gene is possibly TRBD2 (6 bases). The CDR3 has 14 amino acids. The germline V and J ends were trimmed by 5 bases and 1 base, with 12 bases remaining between them. Germline loops: CDR1 SGHTA, CDR2 FQGNSA. As DNA, the CDR3 is TGTGCCAGCAGCGAGCGTGGGGGGTCCTACGAGCAGTACTTC. Its protein product is CASSERGGSYEQYF.

This chain connects TRBV18 to TRBJ1-1, with TRBD1 identical over 7 bases. The CDR3 is 14 amino acids. Unmatched junction bases numbered 5, after V lost 5 bases and J lost 2 bases. Germline assignment: CDR1 KGHSH and CDR2 LQKENI. This CDR3 reads CASSRQGKNTEAFF. The CDR3 DNA is TGTGCCAGCTCAAGACAGGGAAAAAACACTGAAGCTTTCTTT.

The rearrangement uses TRBV4-1 and TRBJ2-7; possible D gene TRBD2, 6 bases. The CDR3 sequence is 13 residues long. CDR1 is MGHRA and CDR2 is YSYEKL in the germline V gene. Trimming took 5 bases from V and 4 from J, leaving 12 bases between them. In DNA form, the CDR3 reads TGCGCCAGCAGCTTCGAACGGGGGTACGAGCAGTACTTC. Protein sequence: CASSFERGYEQYF.

The V and J genes are TRBV5-1 and TRBJ2-1; D unresolved. The CDR3 runs 14 residues. Germline lookup yields CDR1 SGHRS and CDR2 YFSETQ. The V gene lost 5 bases and the J gene lost 0 bases, with 9 bases spanning the gap. The DNA for the CDR3 is TGCGCCAGCAGAATAGAGAGCTCCTACAATGAGCAGTTCTTC. This codes for CASRIESSYNEQFF.

This chain links TRBV7-2 with TRBJ1-2; D ambiguous. Germline V gives CDR1 SGHTA, CDR2 FQGNSA. The V and J ends lost 4 bases and 2 bases respectively, with 17 bases between them. CDR3 size: 16 residues. The CDR3 DNA follows: TGTGCCAGCAGCTCCAGCCAACGGGGAGGGAACTATGGCTACACCTTC. Amino acids: CASSSSQRGGNYGYTF.

The chain combines TRBV7-3 with TRBJ2-7; 15 bases match TRBD2. The CDR3 spans 17 residues. The trim removed 2 bases at V and 2 bases at J, leaving 4 bases unmatched. Germline assignment: CDR1 SGHTA and CDR2 FQGTGA. CDR3 nucleotide sequence: TGTGCCAGCAGCTTAGGGGGACTAGCGGGAGGCACCTACGAGCAGTACTTC. It is translated as CASSLGGLAGGTYEQYF.

The chain uses TRBV25-1 and TRBJ1-1; D is unresolved. Germline V lookup: CDR1 MGHDK, CDR2 SYGVNS. The CDR3 loop spans 13 amino acids. V gave up 6 bases and J gave up 0 bases, with 8 bases separating them. CDR3 loop: CASSPVLNTEAFF. The CDR3 DNA is TGTGCCAGCAGCCCAGTGCTGAACACTGAAGCTTTCTTT.

The rearrangement links TRBV18 to TRBJ1-2; unclear D gene. This CDR3 region has 11 residues. V lost 2 bases and J 8 bases, leaving 6 bases between the germline ends. Germline lookup yields CDR1 KGHSH and CDR2 LQKENI. As DNA, the CDR3 is TGTGCCAGCTCACCAGGGAGAGGCTACACCTTC. Protein sequence: CASSPGRGYTF.

This chain uses TRBV19 with TRBJ1-5, with D uncertain. The CDR3 is 12 residues long. Germline-derived CDR1 and CDR2 are LNHDA and SQIVND (reference sequence). Trimming stripped 4 bases from V and 5 bases from J, with 6 bases between. CDR3 DNA sequence: TGTGCCAGTAGTAACTCCTATCAGCCCCAGCATTTT. Protein product: CASSNSYQPQHF.

The chain is built from TRBV5-1 and TRBJ1-6; maybe TRBD1 (5 bases). Germline CDR1 SGHRS, CDR2 YFSETQ. This CDR3 has 15 residues. Trimming shortened V by 3 bases and J by 5 bases, and 12 bases separated the two germline ends. CDR3 nucleotides: TGCGCCAGCAGCTCCGGGGGTCGGGATAATTCACCCCTCCACTTT. It specifies CASSSGGRDNSPLHF.

V usage is TRBV24-1 and J usage is TRBJ2-7; 9 nucleotides agree with TRBD1. The trim removed 4 bases at V and 2 bases at J, leaving 5 bases unmatched. This CDR3 region has 15 residues. The V gene's germline CDR1 is KGHDR and CDR2 SFDVKD. The DNA for the CDR3 is TGTGCCACCAGTGACATCACAGGGGGCACCTACGAGCAGTACTTC. Its translation: CATSDITGGTYEQYF.

The rearrangement uses TRBV29-1 and TRBJ1-1; D gene uncertain. The CDR3 extends over 13 amino acids. CDR1 is SQVTM, CDR2 ANQGSEA, per germline. Trimming stripped 7 bases from V and 0 bases from J, with 12 bases between. The CDR3: CSGTRRVNTEAFF. The DNA for the CDR3 is TGCAGCGGTACAAGACGGGTGAACACTGAAGCTTTCTTT.

This chain links TRBV5-1 with TRBJ2-3; 9 bases are shared with TRBD2. The junction had 8 bases not matched to a gene; V was cut back by 1 base and J by 2 bases. Germline CDR1 and CDR2: SGHRS and YFSETQ. This CDR3 contains 17 residues. DNA for the CDR3: TGCGCCAGCAGCTTGACTGCGGGAGGGCCGGTCACAGATACGCAGTATTTT. Residues: CASSLTAGGPVTDTQYF.

This chain joins TRBV7-6 and TRBJ1-5; D uncertain. The length of the CDR3 is 13 residues. Germline V gives CDR1 SGHVS, CDR2 FNYEAQ. V dropped 3 bases and J dropped 5 bases, with 8 bases sitting between them. Here the CDR3 DNA reads TGTGCCAGCAGCTTCGGGGAGTATCAGCCCCAGCATTTT. Its protein product is CASSFGEYQPQHF. The full variable domain, in which reference TRBV7-6 and TRBJ1-5 provide the parts outside the CDR3, is GAGVSQSPRYKVTKRGQDVALRCDPISGHVSLYWYRQALGQGPEFLTYFNYEAQQDKSGLPNDRFSAERPEGSISTLTIQRTEQRDSAMYRCASSFGEYQPQHFGDGTRLSIL.

This clone has more than one count but fewer than ten. The CDR3 loop reads CASSLFYSSGNTEAFF. CDR3 coding DNA: TGTGCCAGCAGTTTATTTTACTCCTCTGGGAACACTGAAGCTTTCTTT. The chain uses TRBV28 and TRBJ1-1, with D uncertain. This CDR3 spans 16 amino acids. V was shortened by 1 base and J by 1 base, with 13 bases between the two germline ends. Germline assignment: CDR1 MDHEN and CDR2 SYDVKM.

V is TRBV9 and J is TRBJ2-7; 9 nucleotides agree with TRBD2. Germline-derived CDR1 and CDR2 are SGDLS and YYNGEE. V lost 0 bases and J lost 9; bases outside the gene matches: 10. The CDR3 extends over 15 amino acids. The CDR3 sequence: CASSVDGSGRLVQYF. Written as DNA, the CDR3 is TGTGCCAGCAGCGTAGATGGTAGCGGGAGACTTGTGCAGTACTTC.

This chain joins TRBV11-2 and TRBJ1-2; D is uncertain. The germline gives CDR1 SGHAT, CDR2 FQNNGV. The CDR3 has 15 amino acids. V was pared by 1 base and J by 1 base, with 10 bases between. The CDR3 is CASSLGKGDNYGYTF. CDR3 coding DNA: TGTGCCAGCAGCTTAGGGAAGGGAGATAACTATGGCTACACCTTC.

The V call is TRBV2, the J call TRBJ2-3; 8 nucleotides align to TRBD2. Trimming removed 10 bases from V and 3 bases from J; junction bases left unmatched: 3. CDR1 and CDR2 from the germline V gene are SNHLY and FYNNEI. The CDR3 is made up of 12 amino acids. DNA of the CDR3: TGTGCCACCCAGCGGGAGACAGATACGCAGTATTTT. Its translation: CATQRETDTQYF.

J is TRBJ2-1 and V is TRBV6-5, with 14 bases lining up with TRBD2. Germline V gene lookup returns CDR1 MNHEY and CDR2 SVGAGI. The ends lost 5 bases at V and 7 bases at J; junction bases unmatched: 4. This CDR3 is 15 amino acids long. CDR3 region: CASSRGLAGVNEQFF. CDR3 coding DNA: TGTGCCAGCAGTAGGGGACTAGCGGGAGTTAATGAGCAGTTCTTC.

V and J are TRBV19 and TRBJ2-5; D remains ambiguous. CDR1 LNHDA and CDR2 SQIVND come from the germline V gene (reference sequence). V was pared by 1 base and J by 5 bases, with 8 bases between. The CDR3 length is 13 residues. CDR3 sequence: CASSIGWPETQYF. The CDR3 bases are TGTGCCAGTAGTATAGGTTGGCCGGAGACCCAGTACTTC.

The chain combines TRBV7-9 with TRBJ1-5; D unclear. CDR3 length: 13 residues. The germline V and J ends were trimmed by 2 bases and 3 bases, with 5 bases remaining between them. The V gene's germline CDR1 is SEHNR and CDR2 FQNEAQ (reference sequence). The CDR3, as DNA: TGTGCCAGCAGCTTAACATACAATCAGCCCCAGCATTTT. It translates to CASSLTYNQPQHF.

The CDR3 protein is CASSTNRGGSSYNEQFF. DNA of the CDR3: TGTGCCAGCTCGACAAACCGGGGGGGGAGCTCCTACAATGAGCAGTTCTTC. The chain carries TRBV18 and TRBJ2-1, with TRBD2 identical over 8 bases. Per the germline V gene, CDR1 is KGHSH and CDR2 is LQKENI. Trimming took 6 bases from V and 0 from J; bases not matched to a gene: 10. This CDR3 is built from 17 residues.

The chain recombines TRBV5-4 with TRBJ1-3, with 7 bases matching TRBD1. The CDR3 spans 14 residues. Germline values: CDR1 SGHNT, CDR2 YYREEE (reference sequence). With 2 bases clipped from V and 2 bases from J, the junction kept 1 base outside the gene matches. CDR3 sequence reads: CASSFQGAGNTIYF. CDR3 DNA sequence: TGTGCCAGCAGCTTTCAGGGGGCTGGAAACACCATATATTTT.

The chain couples TRBV6-5 to TRBJ1-6; D possibly corresponds to TRBD1 (6 bases). There are 14 residues in the CDR3. V lost 4 bases to trimming and J lost 9 bases, with 13 bases between them. Per germline, CDR1 MNHEY and CDR2 SVGAGI. The CDR3 nucleotides are TGTGCCAGCAGTTCCGCGGGGGGCGCTTCACCCCTCCACTTT. It codes for CASSSAGGASPLHF.

This chain links TRBV4-1 with TRBJ1-6; no reliable D call. V was trimmed by 0 bases and J by 8 bases, leaving 5 bases between them. Germline CDR1 MGHRA, CDR2 YSYEKL. The CDR3 extends over 13 amino acids. The CDR3 loop is CASSQDFDSPLHF. For the CDR3, the DNA is TGCGCCAGCAGCCAAGATTTCGATTCACCCCTCCACTTT.